This T cell receptor (beta chain) was obtained from a study of shared clonotypes between healthy human individuals. Turning to the study itself: Ranging from 18 to 49 in age, donors were a couple of women and three men. Whole-study findings and limits: Researchers found naive subsets generally carried larger estimated richness than memory subsets.

Sequencing used immunoSEQ multiplex PCR; TCRdb keeps in-frame clones, though not all of them. The data hold around 340,000 clones, with roughly 70% observed a single time. This clone came up many times. Its antigen is unidentified. Sequencing input: memory CD4+ T cells sorted from blood. Specified subset: CD45RA-negative fraction. The source of this sequence is a man aged 25-45 years in good health.

This chain's CDR3 is CASSHIPGSSGNTIYF. The CDR3 DNA is TGTGCCAGCAGCCATATACCTGGGTCTTCTGGAAACACCATATATTTT. The genes are TRBV14 and TRBJ1-3; D remains unclear. CDR1 is SGHDN and CDR2 is FVKESK in the germline V gene. This CDR3 comprises 16 residues. V was pared by 3 bases and J by 1 base, with 13 bases between.